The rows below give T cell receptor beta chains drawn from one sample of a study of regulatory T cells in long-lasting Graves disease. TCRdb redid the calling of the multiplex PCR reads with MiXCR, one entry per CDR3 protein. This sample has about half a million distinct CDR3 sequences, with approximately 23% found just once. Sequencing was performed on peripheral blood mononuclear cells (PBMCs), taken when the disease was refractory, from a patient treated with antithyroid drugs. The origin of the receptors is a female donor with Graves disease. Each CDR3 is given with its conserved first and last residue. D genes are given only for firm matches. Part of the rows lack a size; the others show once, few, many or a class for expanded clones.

CDR3aa: CASSSAVGVDIQYF; CDR3nt: TGTGCCAGCAGCTCCGCCGTCGGGGTTGACATTCAGTACTTC; d_gene: NA; abundance: few; v_gene: TRBV6-1; j_gene: TRBJ2-4
CDR3aa: CASSYSRREGASNQPQHF; CDR3nt: TGTGCCAGCAGTTACTCGAGAAGGGAAGGGGCAAGCAATCAGCCCCAGCATTTT; d_gene: NA; abundance: few; v_gene: TRBV6-2/TRBV6-3; j_gene: TRBJ1-5
CDR3aa: CASVRDTEAFF; CDR3nt: TGTGCCAGCGTCAGGGATACTGAAGCTTTCTTT; d_gene: NA; abundance: many; v_gene: TRBV28; j_gene: TRBJ1-1
CDR3aa: CASSFQLGGRAEQYF; CDR3nt: TGTGCCAGCAGCTTCCAACTGGGCGGGAGGGCCGAGCAGTACTTC; d_gene: TRBD2; abundance: many; v_gene: TRBV11-2; j_gene: TRBJ2-7
CDR3aa: CASSPGPYHGYTF; CDR3nt: TGTGCCAGCAGTCCCGGGCCCTATCATGGCTACACCTTC; d_gene: NA; abundance: many; v_gene: TRBV12-3/TRBV12-4; j_gene: TRBJ1-2
CDR3aa: CAWSRTSGSREQYF; CDR3nt: TGTGCCTGGAGTCGGACTAGCGGGAGTCGCGAGCAGTACTTC; d_gene: TRBD2; abundance: NA; v_gene: TRBV30; j_gene: TRBJ2-7
CDR3aa: CATGSGGEQYF; CDR3nt: TGTGCCACAGGTTCCGGGGGAGAGCAGTACTTC; d_gene: NA; abundance: few; v_gene: TRBV7-9; j_gene: TRBJ2-7
CDR3aa: CASSQQGGAGVFEAFF; CDR3nt: TGTGCCAGCAGCCAACAAGGGGGCGCGGGTGTGTTCGAAGCTTTCTTT; d_gene: TRBD1; abundance: few; v_gene: TRBV3-1; j_gene: TRBJ1-1
CDR3aa: CASSDRGPSGANVLTF; CDR3nt: TGTGCCAGCAGCGACAGGGGTCCTTCTGGGGCCAACGTCCTGACTTTC; d_gene: TRBD1; abundance: many; v_gene: TRBV12-3/TRBV12-4; j_gene: TRBJ2-6
CDR3aa: CASSLYSGRAYEQYF; CDR3nt: TGTGCCAGCAGCTTATATAGCGGGAGGGCTTACGAGCAGTACTTC; d_gene: TRBD2; abundance: few; v_gene: TRBV7-2; j_gene: TRBJ2-7